The next 6 T cell receptor beta chains were all read from a single sample in a study of post-analysis software for immune sequencing data. Regarding the study as a whole: Patients had higher frequencies than controls of roughly five TRBV segments, including TRBV5-6, TRBV5-1 and TRBV20-1.

TCR beta libraries were prepared from cDNA with unique molecular identifiers. MiXCR, applied by TCRdb to the PCR reads, yields one record per CDR3 protein. This sample has almost 700,000 distinct CDR3 sequences, with approximately 59% found just once. No antigen has been identified for these receptors. The specimen was blood. The receptors shown here come from a girl aged 2-10 years with multiple sclerosis.

The chain is built from TRBV15 and TRBJ2-5; D uncertain. Germline lookup yields CDR1 LNHNV and CDR2 YYDKDF (reference sequence). The CDR3 covers 15 residues. Trimming cost V 0 bases and J 5 bases, with 13 bases left between them. The CDR3 protein is CATSRESPARETQYF. The CDR3 bases are TGTGCCACCAGCAGAGAGAGTCCAGCGAGGGAGACCCAGTACTTC. The whole variable domain, remainder taken from reference TRBV15 and TRBJ2-5, is DAMVIQNPRYQVTQFGKPVTLSCSQTLNHNVMYWYQQKSSQAPKLLFHYYDKDFNNEADTPDNFQSRRPNTSFCFLDIRSPGLGDTAMYLCATSRESPARETQYFGPGTRLLVL.

The chain recombines TRBV7-2 with TRBJ2-1, with a weak D call TRBD2 (6 bases). The germline V and J ends were trimmed by 4 bases and 7 bases, with 11 bases remaining between them. The germline gives CDR1 SGHTA, CDR2 FQGNSA. The CDR3 consists of 13 residues. DNA of the CDR3: TGTGCCAGCAGCTCCGCGAGCGGGAATGAGCAGTTCTTC. Translated, it gives CASSSASGNEQFF. Based on the CDR3 plus reference TRBV7-2 and TRBJ2-1, the full variable domain is GAGVSQSPSNKVTEKGKDVELRCDPISGHTALYWYRQSLGQGLEFLIYFQGNSAPDKSGLPSDRFSAERTGGSVSTLTIQRTQQEDSAVYLCASSSASGNEQFFGPGTRLTVL.

The chain recombines TRBV20-1 with TRBJ1-5; a possible D gene is TRBD1 (5 bases). Trimming removed 7 bases at V and 3 bases at J, with 28 bases between. The CDR3 sequence is 18 residues long. Germline CDR1 reads DFQATT; CDR2 reads SNEGSKA (reference sequence). The CDR3 here is CSVGALAGGQQYNQPQHF. CDR3 DNA sequence: TGCAGTGTTGGCGCACTAGCGGGAGGACAACAATACAATCAGCCCCAGCATTTT.

This clonotype was counted only a few times. V usage is TRBV27 and J usage is TRBJ2-5, with 9 nucleotides matching TRBD2. Looked up from germline, CDR1 is MNHEY and CDR2 is SMNVEV (reference sequence). The V and J ends lost 10 bases and 1 base, in that order; junction bases with no gene match: 7. This CDR3 region has 14 residues. CDR3 bases: TGTGCCACCCGAACTAGCGGGCCCCAAGAGACCCAGTACTTC. Its translation is CATRTSGPQETQYF.

This clonotype was seen a few times. The CDR3 bases are TGCGCCAGCAGCTTAGGACATTCTACCTACAATGAGCAGTTCTTC. Translating it yields CASSLGHSTYNEQFF. The chain couples TRBV5-1 to TRBJ2-1; D might be TRBD1 (5 bases). With 2 bases removed from V and 2 bases from J, the gap between germline ends came to 11 bases. Germline CDR1 and CDR2: SGHRS and YFSETQ. CDR3 length equals 15 residues.

Comments on this clonotype: At one of its ends the junction is not consistent with the germline gene, which may arise from a read error. The chain uses TRBV15 and TRBJ1-1; no firm D call. The CDR3 totals 16 residues. Germline V gene lookup returns CDR1 LNHNV and CDR2 YYDKDF (reference sequence). The CDR3 loop reads CATSRDQGRAGTEAFF. CDR3 in DNA: TGTGCCACCAGTAGAGATCAAGGACGGGCGGGGACTGAAGCTTTCTTT.